These T cell receptor beta chains were read from a single sample in a study of CD8+ T cells in alopecia areata. Generated by immunoSEQ multiplex PCR, the TCRdb table keeps only in-frame clones and is missing some. The data show hundreds of thousands of clones, 50% to 60% seen once. The sequences come from CD4+ T cells sorted from blood, collected at week 0. The receptors shown here come from a human donor with alopecia areata. Each CDR3 is given with its conserved first and last residue. A D gene is named only where the DNA matches it firmly. Clone sizes are given selectively: once, few, many, or a class where the clone is expanded.

D gene: -; V gene: TRBV7-9; J gene: TRBJ2-7; CDR3 length: 15; clone size: few; CDR3 protein: CASSLTQGGTYEQYF; CDR3 DNA: TGTGCCAGCAGCTTAACTCAGGGAGGCACCTACGAGCAGTACTTC
D gene: -; V gene: TRBV7-3; J gene: TRBJ1-1; CDR3 length: 12; clone size: once; CDR3 protein: CASSPDYTEAFF; CDR3 DNA: TGTGCCAGCAGCCCTGATTACACTGAAGCTTTCTTT
D gene: -; V gene: TRBV29-1; J gene: TRBJ1-1; CDR3 length: 13; clone size: -; CDR3 protein: CSFRHLGDTEAFF; CDR3 DNA: TGCAGCTTTCGACACCTCGGGGACACTGAAGCTTTCTTT
D gene: TRBD1; V gene: TRBV10-2; J gene: TRBJ1-1; CDR3 length: 16; clone size: -; CDR3 protein: CASSQLRTGQNTEAFF; CDR3 DNA: TGCGCCAGTAGCCAACTTAGGACAGGGCAGAACACTGAAGCTTTCTTT
D gene: -; V gene: TRBV5-1; J gene: TRBJ1-1; CDR3 length: 14; clone size: -; CDR3 protein: CASRLGSGNTEAFF; CDR3 DNA: TGCGCCAGCAGATTGGGGTCAGGAAACACTGAAGCTTTCTTT
D gene: -; V gene: TRBV7-2; J gene: TRBJ2-5; CDR3 length: 12; clone size: -; CDR3 protein: CASSLERETQYF; CDR3 DNA: TGTGCCAGCAGCTTAGAAAGGGAGACCCAGTACTTC
D gene: TRBD1; V gene: TRBV2; J gene: TRBJ2-7; CDR3 length: 14; clone size: few; CDR3 protein: CASSAMTGLDEQYF; CDR3 DNA: TGTGCCAGCAGTGCAATGACAGGGTTGGACGAGCAGTACTTC
D gene: -; V gene: TRBV9; J gene: TRBJ2-5; CDR3 length: 14; clone size: -; CDR3 protein: CASNRRDLQETQYF; CDR3 DNA: TGTGCCAGCAATCGACGGGATCTCCAAGAGACCCAGTACTTC
D gene: -; V gene: TRBV6-5; J gene: TRBJ2-4; CDR3 length: 15; clone size: -; CDR3 protein: CASSYSGADLNIQYF; CDR3 DNA: TGTGCCAGCAGTTACTCTGGGGCAGATCTAAACATTCAGTACTTC
D gene: TRBD1; V gene: TRBV19; J gene: TRBJ2-5; CDR3 length: 17; clone size: few; CDR3 protein: CASSMLRDRVTKETQYF; CDR3 DNA: TGTGCCAGTAGTATGTTAAGGGACAGGGTGACCAAAGAGACCCAGTACTTC
D gene: TRBD1; V gene: TRBV30; J gene: TRBJ1-1; CDR3 length: 11; clone size: few; CDR3 protein: CAWSVQGNAFF; CDR3 DNA: TGTGCCTGGAGTGTACAGGGGAATGCTTTCTTT
D gene: -; V gene: TRBV4-2; J gene: TRBJ2-2; CDR3 length: 15; clone size: -; CDR3 protein: CASSQDLGTPGELFF; CDR3 DNA: TGTGCCAGCAGCCAAGATCTGGGCACCCCCGGGGAGCTGTTTTTT
D gene: -; V gene: TRBV4-1; J gene: TRBJ1-2; CDR3 length: 14; clone size: few; CDR3 protein: CASSQPAQTPGYTF; CDR3 DNA: TGCGCCAGCAGCCAACCTGCACAGACCCCGGGATACACCTTC
D gene: TRBD1; V gene: TRBV4-2; J gene: TRBJ1-4; CDR3 length: 15; clone size: -; CDR3 protein: CASSHSGQGDEKLFF; CDR3 DNA: TGTGCCAGCAGCCACTCGGGACAGGGCGACGAAAAACTGTTTTTT
D gene: TRBD1; V gene: TRBV5-1; J gene: TRBJ1-4; CDR3 length: 17; clone size: -; CDR3 protein: CASSLVGQGASYEKLFF; CDR3 DNA: TGCGCCAGCAGCTTGGTCGGACAGGGGGCTTCATATGAAAAACTGTTTTTT
D gene: -; V gene: TRBV30; J gene: TRBJ1-1; CDR3 length: 11; clone size: -; CDR3 protein: CAWGTGIEAFF; CDR3 DNA: TGTGCCTGGGGTACAGGGATAGAAGCTTTCTTT
D gene: -; V gene: TRBV5-1; J gene: TRBJ2-7; CDR3 length: 14; clone size: few; CDR3 protein: CASSLEPSSYEQYF; CDR3 DNA: TGCGCCAGCAGCTTGGAGCCTAGCTCCTACGAGCAGTACTTC
D gene: -; V gene: TRBV2; J gene: TRBJ1-5; CDR3 length: 13; clone size: -; CDR3 protein: CATHRVPSQPQHF; CDR3 DNA: TGTGCCACCCACCGGGTCCCTAGCCAGCCCCAGCATTTT
D gene: -; V gene: TRBV7-6; J gene: TRBJ2-7; CDR3 length: 14; clone size: few; CDR3 protein: CASSLDQGPYEQYF; CDR3 DNA: TGTGCCAGCAGCTTAGACCAGGGGCCCTACGAGCAGTACTTC
D gene: TRBD1; V gene: TRBV2; J gene: TRBJ1-2; CDR3 length: 13; clone size: -; CDR3 protein: CASSGTGGEGYTF; CDR3 DNA: TGTGCCAGCAGTGGGACAGGGGGAGAAGGCTACACCTTC
D gene: -; V gene: TRBV18; J gene: TRBJ2-6; CDR3 length: 18; clone size: few; CDR3 protein: CASSPRMAADSGANVLTF; CDR3 DNA: TGTGCCAGCTCACCAAGGATGGCGGCAGACTCTGGGGCCAACGTCCTGACTTTC
D gene: -; V gene: TRBV20-1; J gene: TRBJ2-1; CDR3 length: 11; clone size: -; CDR3 protein: CSARGNDEQFF; CDR3 DNA: TGCAGTGCTAGGGGGAATGATGAGCAGTTCTTC
D gene: TRBD2; V gene: TRBV30; J gene: TRBJ2-7; CDR3 length: 12; clone size: -; CDR3 protein: CAWASGFYEQYF; CDR3 DNA: TGTGCCTGGGCTAGCGGCTTTTACGAGCAGTACTTC
D gene: TRBD1; V gene: TRBV25-1; J gene: TRBJ2-7; CDR3 length: 14; clone size: once; CDR3 protein: CASSDPGGSYEQYF; CDR3 DNA: TGTGCCAGCAGTGATCCAGGGGGCAGCTACGAGCAGTACTTC
D gene: -; V gene: TRBV30; J gene: TRBJ2-3; CDR3 length: 12; clone size: few; CDR3 protein: CAWRESRDTQYF; CDR3 DNA: TGTGCCTGGAGAGAGTCGAGAGATACGCAGTATTTT
D gene: TRBD1; V gene: TRBV11-2; J gene: TRBJ2-7; CDR3 length: 15; clone size: -; CDR3 protein: CASREPGQGTYEQYF; CDR3 DNA: TGTGCCAGCAGAGAACCGGGACAGGGAACCTACGAGCAGTACTTC
D gene: -; V gene: TRBV2; J gene: TRBJ2-1; CDR3 length: 14; clone size: few; CDR3 protein: CASRARGSYNEQFF; CDR3 DNA: TGTGCCAGCAGGGCTAGGGGATCCTACAATGAGCAGTTCTTC
D gene: -; V gene: TRBV7-3; J gene: TRBJ1-1; CDR3 length: 13; clone size: -; CDR3 protein: CASSFFQDTEAFF; CDR3 DNA: TGTGCCAGCAGCTTCTTCCAGGACACTGAAGCTTTCTTT
D gene: -; V gene: TRBV5-4; J gene: TRBJ1-1; CDR3 length: 14; clone size: -; CDR3 protein: CASSLWVPNTEAFF; CDR3 DNA: TGTGCCAGCAGCTTGTGGGTTCCGAACACTGAAGCTTTCTTT
D gene: TRBD1; V gene: TRBV5-1; J gene: TRBJ2-5; CDR3 length: 12; clone size: -; CDR3 protein: CASSPRGETQYF; CDR3 DNA: TGCGCCAGCAGCCCCAGGGGGGAGACCCAGTACTTC
D gene: TRBD2; V gene: TRBV29-1; J gene: TRBJ2-1; CDR3 length: 16; clone size: few; CDR3 protein: CSVGRPGLAIANEQFF; CDR3 DNA: TGCAGCGTTGGCCGACCAGGACTAGCGATAGCCAATGAGCAGTTCTTC
D gene: -; V gene: TRBV15; J gene: TRBJ2-6; CDR3 length: 17; clone size: -; CDR3 protein: CATSRDSRGAGANVLTF; CDR3 DNA: TGTGCCACCAGCAGAGATAGTAGGGGCGCTGGGGCCAACGTCCTGACTTTC
D gene: -; V gene: TRBV9; J gene: TRBJ1-4; CDR3 length: 15; clone size: -; CDR3 protein: CASSPSWGAGEKLFF; CDR3 DNA: TGTGCCAGCAGCCCATCCTGGGGGGCAGGAGAAAAACTGTTTTTT
D gene: -; V gene: TRBV27; J gene: TRBJ1-4; CDR3 length: 16; clone size: -; CDR3 protein: CASRPRRLGSNEKLFF; CDR3 DNA: TGTGCCAGCAGACCAAGAAGACTGGGCTCTAATGAAAAACTGTTTTTT
D gene: -; V gene: TRBV7-9; J gene: TRBJ1-2; CDR3 length: 15; clone size: -; CDR3 protein: CASSPSTGGVYGYTF; CDR3 DNA: TGTGCCAGCAGCCCATCCACCGGAGGGGTTTATGGCTACACCTTC
D gene: TRBD1; V gene: TRBV6-5; J gene: TRBJ1-2; CDR3 length: 15; clone size: -; CDR3 protein: CASSSQGAKMSSYTF; CDR3 DNA: TGTGCCAGCAGTTCACAGGGGGCTAAGATGTCAAGCTACACCTTC
D gene: -; V gene: TRBV7-2; J gene: TRBJ2-5; CDR3 length: 12; clone size: few; CDR3 protein: CASRTGRETQYF; CDR3 DNA: TGTGCCAGCAGAACTGGGAGGGAGACCCAGTACTTC
D gene: TRBD1; V gene: TRBV18; J gene: TRBJ1-1; CDR3 length: 16; clone size: -; CDR3 protein: CASSQGTGGWGTEAFF; CDR3 DNA: TGTGCCAGCTCACAAGGGACAGGGGGCTGGGGCACTGAAGCTTTCTTT
D gene: -; V gene: TRBV9; J gene: TRBJ2-2; CDR3 length: 14; clone size: few; CDR3 protein: CASSSGLNTGELFF; CDR3 DNA: TGTGCCAGCAGCTCTGGGCTAAACACCGGGGAGCTGTTTTTT
D gene: -; V gene: TRBV5-1; J gene: TRBJ2-6; CDR3 length: 16; clone size: few; CDR3 protein: CASSPGHLSGANVLTF; CDR3 DNA: TGCGCCAGCAGCCCGGGACACCTCTCTGGGGCCAACGTCCTGACTTTC
D gene: -; V gene: TRBV2; J gene: TRBJ1-1; CDR3 length: 14; clone size: -; CDR3 protein: CASSESRLNTEAFF; CDR3 DNA: TGTGCCAGCAGTGAATCCCGTCTGAACACTGAAGCTTTCTTT
D gene: TRBD1; V gene: TRBV30; J gene: TRBJ1-5; CDR3 length: 14; clone size: once; CDR3 protein: CAWSAGQLNQPQHF; CDR3 DNA: TGTGCCTGGAGTGCGGGACAGCTGAATCAGCCCCAGCATTTT
D gene: -; V gene: TRBV5-5; J gene: TRBJ2-5; CDR3 length: 16; clone size: few; CDR3 protein: CASSLRQTGGVEAQYF; CDR3 DNA: TGTGCCAGCAGCCTGAGACAGACGGGCGGAGTGGAGGCCCAGTACTTC
D gene: -; V gene: TRBV19; J gene: TRBJ2-3; CDR3 length: 14; clone size: few; CDR3 protein: CATQDRGHTDTQYF; CDR3 DNA: TGTGCCACCCAAGATCGGGGGCACACAGATACGCAGTATTTT
D gene: -; V gene: TRBV7-3; J gene: TRBJ2-6; CDR3 length: 14; clone size: -; CDR3 protein: CASSRSPGANVLTF; CDR3 DNA: TGTGCCAGCAGTCGGTCGCCTGGGGCCAACGTCCTGACTTTC
D gene: -; V gene: TRBV30; J gene: TRBJ1-1; CDR3 length: 12; clone size: -; CDR3 protein: CAWTGWGTEAFF; CDR3 DNA: TGTGCCTGGACAGGATGGGGCACTGAAGCTTTCTTT
D gene: -; V gene: TRBV15; J gene: TRBJ2-1; CDR3 length: 13; clone size: -; CDR3 protein: CATRLSYIGEQFF; CDR3 DNA: TGTGCCACCCGATTAAGTTACATTGGTGAGCAGTTCTTC
D gene: -; V gene: TRBV29-1; J gene: TRBJ1-2; CDR3 length: 15; clone size: -; CDR3 protein: CSVEGSRAEDNGYTF; CDR3 DNA: TGCAGCGTTGAAGGATCCCGGGCGGAGGATAATGGCTACACCTTC
D gene: -; V gene: TRBV14; J gene: TRBJ1-4; CDR3 length: 15; clone size: -; CDR3 protein: CASSQGGAANEKLFF; CDR3 DNA: TGTGCCAGCAGCCAAGGGGGTGCAGCTAATGAAAAACTGTTTTTT
D gene: -; V gene: TRBV9; J gene: TRBJ2-7; CDR3 length: 16; clone size: -; CDR3 protein: CASSAGQGEVSYEQYF; CDR3 DNA: TGTGCCAGCAGCGCCGGACAAGGGGAAGTCTCCTACGAGCAGTACTTC
D gene: -; V gene: TRBV30; J gene: TRBJ2-7; CDR3 length: 15; clone size: -; CDR3 protein: CAWSTPGTAAYEQYF; CDR3 DNA: TGTGCCTGGAGTACCCCCGGGACTGCAGCCTACGAGCAGTACTTC
D gene: -; V gene: TRBV7-3; J gene: TRBJ1-4; CDR3 length: 13; clone size: few; CDR3 protein: CASARDRFEKLFF; CDR3 DNA: TGTGCCAGCGCGCGGGACCGATTTGAAAAACTGTTTTTT
D gene: -; V gene: TRBV29-1; J gene: TRBJ1-1; CDR3 length: 10; clone size: -; CDR3 protein: CSVLNTEAFF; CDR3 DNA: TGCAGCGTTTTGAACACTGAAGCTTTCTTT
D gene: -; V gene: TRBV25-1; J gene: TRBJ2-7; CDR3 length: 15; clone size: -; CDR3 protein: CASTPMGGGRNEQYF; CDR3 DNA: TGTGCCAGCACTCCTATGGGGGGCGGGAGAAACGAGCAGTACTTC
D gene: TRBD1; V gene: TRBV2; J gene: TRBJ1-1; CDR3 length: 16; clone size: -; CDR3 protein: CASSGTGGGRDTEAFF; CDR3 DNA: TGTGCCAGCAGCGGGACAGGGGGCGGAAGGGACACTGAAGCTTTCTTT